Listed below are T cell receptor beta chains from one sample, sequenced in a study of shared clonotypes between healthy human individuals. Some clones are missing from TCRdb's copy, which holds only in-frame ones; the method was immunoSEQ multiplex PCR. The data contain 490,000 or so clones, 79% of them singletons. Material for sequencing was PBMCs. Receptors originate from a woman aged 35 to 49 in good health. Some clones in this sample may be carry-over from other donors' samples. Both conserved end residues are part of each CDR3. D genes are given only for firm matches. Rows give clone size only sometimes, using once, few, many, or a class for an expanded clone.

clone_size d_call j_call v_call cdr3_aa cdr3_nt
- - TRBJ2-3 TRBV2 CASSEALATESTDTQYF TGTGCCAGCAGTGAAGCGTTGGCTACCGAATCCACAGATACGCAGTATTTT
- - TRBJ2-1 TRBV30 CAWSLGREQFF TGTGCCTGGAGTTTAGGACGAGAGCAGTTCTTC
- - TRBJ2-7 TRBV6-1 CASGAYEQYF TGTGCCAGCGGGGCCTACGAGCAGTACTTC
- - TRBJ2-3 TRBV10-3 CAISESWDTDTQYF TGTGCCATCAGTGAGTCGTGGGACACAGATACGCAGTATTTT
many - TRBJ2-6 TRBV19 CASSADQGSGANVLTF TGTGCCAGTAGTGCCGACCAGGGGTCTGGGGCCAACGTCCTGACTTTC
- - TRBJ1-2 TRBV18 CASSPLGDGYTF TGTGCCAGCTCACCACTGGGGGATGGCTACACCTTC
- - TRBJ2-7 TRBV27 CASSSSRDSYEQYF TGTGCCAGCAGTTCCTCCCGGGACTCCTACGAGCAGTACTTC
- TRBD2 TRBJ2-1 TRBV19 CASSIKTSSYNEQFF TGTGCCAGTAGTATAAAGACTAGCAGCTACAATGAGCAGTTCTTC
- - TRBJ2-6 TRBV27 CASSSTYSSGANVLTF TGTGCCAGCAGTTCGACCTACAGCTCTGGGGCCAACGTCCTGACTTTC
- - TRBJ1-5 TRBV19 CASSRDSVNQPQHF TGTGCCAGTAGCCGAGACAGTGTCAATCAGCCCCAGCATTTT
- - TRBJ2-1 TRBV5-1 CASCPLGANYNEQFF TGCGCCAGCTGCCCCTTGGGGGCCAACTACAATGAGCAGTTCTTC
- TRBD1 TRBJ2-7 TRBV5-1 CASSTGQLTYEQYF TGCGCCAGCAGCACGGGACAGCTGACCTACGAGCAGTACTTC
- TRBD1 TRBJ2-1 TRBV10-2 CASSELPLTGQIRQFF TGCGCCAGCAGTGAGTTGCCCTTAACGGGACAGATAAGGCAGTTCTTC
- - TRBJ2-1 TRBV7-3 CASSLMEGAGEQFF TGTGCCAGCAGCTTAATGGAGGGGGCCGGTGAGCAGTTCTTC
- - TRBJ2-1 TRBV6-1 CASSPIDEQFF TGTGCCAGCAGTCCCATCGATGAGCAGTTCTTC
- - TRBJ1-5 TRBV27 CASRKGGSNQPQHF TGTGCCAGCAGGAAAGGGGGTAGCAATCAGCCCCAGCATTTT
- TRBD2 TRBJ2-7 TRBV19 CASSPGLAGGAVNEQYF TGTGCCAGTAGCCCCGGACTAGCGGGAGGAGCGGTTAACGAGCAGTACTTC
- TRBD1 TRBJ1-3 TRBV18 CASSATGTGTGNTIYF TGTGCCAGCTCAGCGACCGGGACAGGGACTGGAAACACCATATATTTT
- - TRBJ1-2 TRBV28 CASRHRGYTF TGTGCCAGCCGCCACAGGGGCTACACCTTC
- TRBD2 TRBJ2-3 TRBV11-2 CASSLEPSGLGGTDTQYF TGTGCCAGCAGCTTAGAGCCTAGCGGGTTGGGGGGCACAGATACGCAGTATTTT
- TRBD2 TRBJ2-1 TRBV4-3 CASSQDLLAGGLYEQFF TGCGCCAGCAGCCAAGATCTGCTAGCGGGAGGGCTATATGAGCAGTTCTTC
- - TRBJ1-5 TRBV6-5 CASSYSAGVGQPQHF TGTGCCAGCAGTTACTCGGCGGGGGTCGGTCAGCCCCAGCATTTT
few - TRBJ1-5 TRBV7-8 CASSSGPLQSNQPQHF TGTGCCAGCAGCTCGGGACCTTTGCAAAGCAATCAGCCCCAGCATTTT
- TRBD2 TRBJ2-7 TRBV5-1 CASSLGTSYSGREQYF TGCGCCAGCAGCTTGGGGACTAGCTACTCTGGGAGAGAGCAGTACTTC
- - TRBJ2-7 TRBV2 CASSPTGTPYF TGTGCCAGCAGCCCCACCGGGACACCCTACTTC
few - TRBJ2-3 TRBV9 CASRGSEGDATQYF TGTGCCAGCAGAGGGTCGGAAGGAGACGCTACGCAGTATTTT
- - TRBJ1-4 TRBV23-1 CASSQSPPGGRLFF TGCGCCAGCAGTCAATCGCCCCCCGGAGGGAGACTGTTTTTT
- TRBD2 TRBJ2-7 TRBV6-1 CASSEDSGGGSYEQYF TGTGCCAGCAGTGAAGACTCAGGCGGGGGGTCCTACGAGCAGTACTTC
many - TRBJ1-3 TRBV11-2 CASSLEVLGNTIYF TGTGCCAGCAGCTTAGAGGTTCTAGGAAACACCATATATTTT
- - TRBJ1-5 TRBV28 CASSLLTPGRYQPQHF TGTGCCAGCAGTTTATTGACACCTGGGAGGTATCAGCCCCAGCATTTT
- - TRBJ1-4 TRBV9 CASSVSAGPEKLFF TGTGCCAGCAGCGTATCCGCAGGTCCTGAAAAACTGTTTTTT
- TRBD1 TRBJ2-7 TRBV11-2 CASTYSRTGSYEQYF TGTGCCAGCACTTACTCTCGGACAGGGTCCTACGAGCAGTACTTC
- TRBD1 TRBJ2-5 TRBV5-4 CASSPSGQGARETQYF TGTGCCAGCAGCCCCTCGGGACAGGGGGCCCGCGAGACCCAGTACTTC
- - TRBJ2-1 TRBV15 CATSRVGSGWFNEQFF TGTGCCACCAGCAGAGTGGGCAGCGGGTGGTTCAATGAGCAGTTCTTC
- - TRBJ1-2 TRBV6-4 CASSDPQDTSKTGGWYYTF TGTGCCAGCAGTGACCCCCAAGATACCTCAAAAACCGGGGGGTGGTACTACACCTTC
- - TRBJ2-3 TRBV7-2 CASSPSRDGSTDTQYF TGTGCCAGCAGCCCTAGTCGGGACGGCAGCACAGATACGCAGTATTTT
many - TRBJ1-2 TRBV21-1 CASSKSDSGGYTF TGTGCCAGCAGCAAGTCGGACAGTGGCGGCTACACCTTC
once - TRBJ1-2 TRBV2 CASTLGYGYTF TGTGCCAGCACCCTAGGATATGGCTACACCTTC
- - TRBJ1-5 TRBV7-9 CASSLNGGSNQPQHF TGTGCCAGCAGCTTAAATGGGGGGAGCAATCAGCCCCAGCATTTT
- - TRBJ2-3 TRBV27 CASSPGGNTDTQYF TGTGCCAGCAGTCCGGGGGGCAACACAGATACGCAGTATTTT
few - TRBJ1-6 TRBV19 CASQVRDTNSPLHF TGTGCCAGTCAAGTTCGGGACACAAATTCACCCCTCCACTTT
few - TRBJ1-2 TRBV6-6 CASKDMEDGYTF TGTGCCAGCAAAGATATGGAGGATGGCTACACCTTC
- TRBD2 TRBJ2-1 TRBV29-1 CSARLAAYNEQFF TGCAGCGCGAGACTAGCGGCGTACAATGAGCAGTTCTTC
- - TRBJ2-7 TRBV30 CAWSRVGAGVQYF TGTGCCTGGAGTAGGGTGGGGGCAGGGGTGCAGTACTTC
- TRBD1 TRBJ2-5 TRBV2 CARGQTEETQYF TGTGCCAGGGGACAGACAGAAGAGACCCAGTACTTC
many - TRBJ2-1 TRBV7-9 CASSPNPTNEQFF TGTGCCAGCAGCCCAAACCCGACCAATGAGCAGTTCTTC
- - TRBJ2-6 TRBV5-2 CASKSITQSRANVLTF TGTGCCAGCAAAAGTATTACACAAAGTCGGGCCAACGTCCTGACTTTC
- - TRBJ2-7 TRBV6-9 CASSRMAGQYEQYF TGTGCCAGCAGTCGAATGGCGGGACAGTACGAGCAGTACTTC
- - TRBJ1-3 TRBV14 CASSQVGVSGNTIYF TGTGCCAGCAGCCAAGTTGGGGTTTCGGGAAACACCATATATTTT
- TRBD1 TRBJ1-5 TRBV5-1 CASSSGQGNQPQHF TGCGCCAGCAGCTCGGGACAGGGAAATCAGCCCCAGCATTTT
many TRBD2 TRBJ2-1 TRBV5-5 CASSFLAGRSYNEQFF TGTGCCAGCAGCTTCCTAGCGGGAAGGTCCTACAATGAGCAGTTCTTC
- - TRBJ2-1 TRBV7-6 CASSLGGRSTYNEQFF TGTGCCAGCAGCTTAGGTGGTCGCTCGACCTACAATGAGCAGTTCTTC
- - TRBJ2-3 TRBV7-3 CASSQTGLEDTQYF TGTGCCAGCAGCCAGACAGGTCTGGAAGATACGCAGTATTTT
- - TRBJ2-3 TRBV19 CASSISYTSTDTQYF TGTGCCAGTAGTATAAGCTACACTAGCACAGATACGCAGTATTTT
once TRBD2 TRBJ2-3 TRBV7-2 CASSRRAGAGTDTQYF TGTGCCAGCTCCCGAAGGGCGGGAGCCGGCACAGATACGCAGTATTTT
- - TRBJ1-2 TRBV5-4 CASSFDDYGYTF TGTGCCAGCAGCTTTGATGACTATGGCTACACCTTC
- TRBD2 TRBJ2-7 TRBV19 CASSLGRLAAYEQYF TGTGCCAGTAGCCTAGGGAGGCTAGCGGCCTACGAGCAGTACTTC